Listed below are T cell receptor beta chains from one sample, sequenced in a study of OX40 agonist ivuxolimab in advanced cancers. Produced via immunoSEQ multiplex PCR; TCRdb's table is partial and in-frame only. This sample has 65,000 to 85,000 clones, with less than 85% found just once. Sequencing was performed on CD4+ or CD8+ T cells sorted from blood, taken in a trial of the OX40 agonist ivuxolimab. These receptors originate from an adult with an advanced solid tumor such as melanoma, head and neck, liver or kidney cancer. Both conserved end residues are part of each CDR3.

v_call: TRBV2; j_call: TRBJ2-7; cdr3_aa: CASSLQGALLGYEQYF
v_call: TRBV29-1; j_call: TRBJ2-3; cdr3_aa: CSVEVLAGAADTQYF
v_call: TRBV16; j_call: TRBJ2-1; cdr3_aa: CASSTRNEQFF
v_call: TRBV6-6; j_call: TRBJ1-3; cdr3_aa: CASSLTVPTGNTIYF
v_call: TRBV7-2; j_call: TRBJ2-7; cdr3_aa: CASSLVDSTYEQYF
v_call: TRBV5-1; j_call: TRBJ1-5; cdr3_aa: CASSLEGGNQPQHF
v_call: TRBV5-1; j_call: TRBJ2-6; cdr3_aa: CASSLGSTLGNGANVLTF
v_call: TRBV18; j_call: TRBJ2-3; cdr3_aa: CASSPPSGGGDTQYF
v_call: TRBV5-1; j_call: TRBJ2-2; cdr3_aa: CASSLDPVSTGELFF
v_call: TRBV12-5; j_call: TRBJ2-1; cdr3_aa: CASGTGANEQFF
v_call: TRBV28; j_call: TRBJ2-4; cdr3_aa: CASSRPARGTIFHF
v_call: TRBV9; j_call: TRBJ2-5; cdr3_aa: CASSVGRGETQYF
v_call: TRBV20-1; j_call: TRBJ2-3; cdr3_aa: CSVTAGDTQYF
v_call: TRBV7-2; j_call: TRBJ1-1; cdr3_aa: CASSPRGRDTEAFF
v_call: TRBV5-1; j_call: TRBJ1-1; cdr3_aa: CASSLQGKNTEAFF
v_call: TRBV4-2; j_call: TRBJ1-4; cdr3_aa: CASSQDPRNEKLFF
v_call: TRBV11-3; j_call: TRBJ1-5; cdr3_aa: CASSADGGNQPQHF
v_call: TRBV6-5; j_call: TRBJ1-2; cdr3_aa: CASSYSYPSYGYTF
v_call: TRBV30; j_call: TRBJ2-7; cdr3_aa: CAWSRVAYEQYF
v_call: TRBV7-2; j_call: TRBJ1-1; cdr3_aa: CASSLLGQGRLDTEAFF
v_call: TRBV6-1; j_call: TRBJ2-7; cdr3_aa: CASSVAGGYGSYEQYF
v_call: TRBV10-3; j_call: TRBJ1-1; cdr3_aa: CAISEPPGLMNTEAFF
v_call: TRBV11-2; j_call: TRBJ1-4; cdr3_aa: CASSLGAMANEKLFF
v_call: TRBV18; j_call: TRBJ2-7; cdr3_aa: CASSQQSGTPEQYF
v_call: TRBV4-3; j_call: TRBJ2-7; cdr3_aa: CASSQDLSQRSYEQYF
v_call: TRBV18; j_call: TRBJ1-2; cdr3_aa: CASSLTVGGFYGYTF
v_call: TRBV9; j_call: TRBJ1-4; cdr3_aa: CASSQGGHGEKLFF
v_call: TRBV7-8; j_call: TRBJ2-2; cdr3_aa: CASSKQGAGLYTGELFF
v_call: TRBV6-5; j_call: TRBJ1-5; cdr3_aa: CASSQLTGKAQHF
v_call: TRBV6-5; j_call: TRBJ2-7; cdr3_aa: CASRNHIALYEQYF
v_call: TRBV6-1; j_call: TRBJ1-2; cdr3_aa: CASSERQGGHGYTF
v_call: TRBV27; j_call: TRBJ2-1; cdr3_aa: CASSLGDIPSPYNEQFF
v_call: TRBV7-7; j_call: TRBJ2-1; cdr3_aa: CASSVQEGYEQFF
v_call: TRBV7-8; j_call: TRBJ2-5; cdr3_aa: CASNPQGRGETQYF
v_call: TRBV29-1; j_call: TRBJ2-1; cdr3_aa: CSVDPRTGRNYNEQFF
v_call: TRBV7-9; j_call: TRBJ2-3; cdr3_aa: CASRDGQGSTDTQYF
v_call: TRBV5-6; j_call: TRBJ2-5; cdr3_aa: CASSPLDATEETQYF
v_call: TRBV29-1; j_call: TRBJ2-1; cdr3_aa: CSVEAQGLGANEQFF